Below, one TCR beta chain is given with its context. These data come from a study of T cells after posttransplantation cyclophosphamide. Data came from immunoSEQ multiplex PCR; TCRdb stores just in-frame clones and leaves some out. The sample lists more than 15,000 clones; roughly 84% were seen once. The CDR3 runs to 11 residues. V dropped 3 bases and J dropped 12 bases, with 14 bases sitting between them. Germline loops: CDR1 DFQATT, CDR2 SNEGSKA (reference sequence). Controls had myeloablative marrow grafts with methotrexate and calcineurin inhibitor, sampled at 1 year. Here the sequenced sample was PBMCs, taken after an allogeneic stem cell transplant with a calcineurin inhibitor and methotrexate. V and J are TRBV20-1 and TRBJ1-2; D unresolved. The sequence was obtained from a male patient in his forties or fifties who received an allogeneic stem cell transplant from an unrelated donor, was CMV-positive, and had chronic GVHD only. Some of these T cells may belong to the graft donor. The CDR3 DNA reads TGCAGTGCTAGGTTGGCCATGGAGAACACCTTC. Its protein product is CSARLAMENTF.